The 2 T cell receptor beta chains presented below share a single source sample, sequenced in a study of cytomegalovirus exposure and HLA in healthy donors. Amplification used 60 Vbeta primers and 13 Jbeta primers. TCRdb keeps only in-frame clones here, not all; method: immunoSEQ multiplex PCR. This sample's clone table lists around 60,000 clones. The sequencing sample was made of PBMCs. These receptors were obtained from a man aged 25 to 40 in good health and CMV-seropositive.

The chain is built from TRBV29-1 and TRBJ1-2, with D perhaps matching TRBD1 (5 bases). Germline CDR1 and CDR2: SQVTM and ANQGSEA. Trimming stripped 1 base from V and 2 bases from J, with 11 bases between. The CDR3 consists of 14 residues. DNA for the CDR3: TGCAGCGTTGAAGGGAGGGGCGTGAACTATGGCTACACCTTC. Amino acid sequence: CSVEGRGVNYGYTF.

The chain links TRBV4-3 to TRBJ1-5, with D possibly matching TRBD1 (5 bases). V lost 1 base and J lost 7, with 11 bases in between. Germline assignment: CDR1 LGHNA and CDR2 YSLEER. This CDR3 has 14 residues. The chain's CDR3 is CASSQGQGGQPQHF. Written as DNA, the CDR3 is TGCGCCAGCAGCCAAGGGCAGGGAGGACAGCCCCAGCATTTT.